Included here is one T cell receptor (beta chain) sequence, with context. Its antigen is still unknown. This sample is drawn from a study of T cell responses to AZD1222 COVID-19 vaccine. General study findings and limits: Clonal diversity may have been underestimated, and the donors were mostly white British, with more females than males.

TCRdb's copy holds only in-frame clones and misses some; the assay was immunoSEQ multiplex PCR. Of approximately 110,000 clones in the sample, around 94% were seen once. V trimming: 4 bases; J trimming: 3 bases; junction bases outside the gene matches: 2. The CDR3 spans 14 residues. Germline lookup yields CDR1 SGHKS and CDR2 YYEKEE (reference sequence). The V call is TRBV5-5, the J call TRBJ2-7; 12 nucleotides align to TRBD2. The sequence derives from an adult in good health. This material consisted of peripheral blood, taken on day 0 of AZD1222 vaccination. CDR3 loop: CASSVTSGGYEQYF. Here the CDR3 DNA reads TGTGCCAGCAGCGTGACTAGCGGGGGCTACGAGCAGTACTTC.